This entry is about one T cell receptor (beta chain). Its antigen specificity is not known. Per-nucleotide qualities are absent, and no much larger clonotype sits a single base away. These data come from a study of CD8+ T cells in alopecia areata (dated by TCRdb to the late 2010s). With respect to the entire study: The treated patients took part in an open-label pilot trial in which moderate-to-severe alopecia areata was treated with oral tofacitinib at 5 to 10 mg twice daily. Patients received tofacitinib for 6 to 18 months and were then followed off drug for 6 months to check for delayed response and recurrence. Disease severity in treated patients was measured with the SALT score, which quantifies the percentage of affected scalp surface area. To study T cell clonal expansion in alopecia areata, the researchers applied high-throughput TCRbeta sequencing to both the C3H/HeJ mouse model and human patients. Scalp tissue and sorted CD4+ and CD8+ peripheral blood T cells from patchy and totalis/universalis alopecia areata patients and from healthy controls were covered by human TCRbeta sequencing. Patients on tofacitinib were biopsied at baseline and after 4 and 24 weeks of treatment, and several of the patients also had a later scalp biopsy. Clonality in the scalp was compared among normal scalp (n=4), patchy alopecia areata scalp (n=8), and alopecia totalis/universalis scalp (n=8). RNA came from the PAXgene miRNA kit for fixed scalp, the miRNeasy kit for PBMCs, and the RNeasy kit for mouse skin. Amplification of TCRbeta CDR3 regions was done by immunoSEQ multiplex PCR using 35 Vbeta forward primers and 13 Jbeta reverse primers.

Study-level results and caveats: Scalp TCR repertoire analysis is complicated because resident alphabeta T cells in normal human skin are also sequenced, whereas mouse skin is dominated by gammadelta T cells. During tofacitinib treatment, many expanded lesional clones stuck around in both scalp and blood, and this persistence may partly explain why relapse happens after treatment is stopped. Lesional scalp, especially in alopecia totalis/universalis, showed higher clonality and more expanded CD8+ clones than normal scalp, suggesting antigenic drive. Because the treated cohort was small and had only one nonresponder, larger studies are needed to examine links between baseline CD8+ expansion and response. TCR sequences shared between patients were less clear than in mice, possibly partly because of HLA diversity in the patient population. Tofacitinib significantly lowered scalp clonality and the number of expanded CD8+ clones among the top 100 scalp clones.

The library was built by means of the immunoSEQ multiplex PCR assay. RNA was extracted from all samples and reverse transcribed into cDNA as template for TCR sequencing. SuperScript III was used to make first-strand cDNA, primed with a 2:1 mix of oligo-dT and random hexamers. A synthetic immune receptor repertoire was used to measure amplification bias, and any remaining bias was corrected computationally. The study's own analysis went as follows. Raw reads were preprocessed to remove errors, and CDR3 was defined according to IMGT conventions as the region from the conserved cysteine to phenylalanine. Clonality was computed as 1 minus the Shannon entropy, with the entropy normalized by log2 of the number of productive unique TCRs. Whether scalp clones were CD4 or CD8 was inferred by matching scalp TCRbeta sequences against CD4 and CD8 repertoires sorted from blood. In TCRdb, the immuneACCESS table is reduced to in-frame sequences with V and J assigned. These tables do not hold every clone; where another copy was compared, an unresolved V gene accounts for under half, and the others remain unexplained. V, J and clone size derive from that table, while D and trimming were established from the DNA sequence. For this sample there are about 160,000 clones; about three fifths appear just once. The leading ten clones occupy roughly 0.91% of the sample.

The time point label corresponds to: around 29 days on oral tofacitinib. In the paper's terms, the treatment or condition label means: oral pan-JAK inhibitor, 5-10 mg twice daily. Lesional scalp punch biopsies and peripheral blood were obtained from alopecia areata patients. After PBMCs were isolated by density centrifugation and stained for CD3, CD4 and CD8, a FACSAria was used to sort CD4+ and CD8+ T cells. The receptor was derived from a human donor with alopecia areata. The sample in question was CD4+ T cells sorted from blood, obtained at week 4, from a patient treated with tofacitinib.

The nucleotides read TGTGCCAGCAGCTTGGAAGGGCACGGGCAGGCGGAGACCCAGTACTTC. Its coded protein is CASSLEGHGQAETQYF. The sequence links TRBV5-4 to TRBJ2-5, with the D gene uncertain. The CDR3 holds 16 amino acids from the cysteine to the phenylalanine. Kept here is only the CDR3 DNA, which spans 48 bases and is read in frame from base 1. CDR1 SGHNT and CDR2 YYREEE were looked up in the germline V gene (reference sequence). The V and J ends are trimmed by 0 bases and 5 bases, leaving 17 bases between them. When the CDR3 is completed using the reference TRBV5-4 and TRBJ2-5 genes on either side, the full variable domain is ETGVTQSPTHLIKTRGQQVTLRCSSQSGHNTVSWYQQALGQGPQFIFQYYREEENGRGNFPPRFSGLQFPNYSSELNVNALELDDSALYLCASSLEGHGQAETQYFGPGTRLLVL.